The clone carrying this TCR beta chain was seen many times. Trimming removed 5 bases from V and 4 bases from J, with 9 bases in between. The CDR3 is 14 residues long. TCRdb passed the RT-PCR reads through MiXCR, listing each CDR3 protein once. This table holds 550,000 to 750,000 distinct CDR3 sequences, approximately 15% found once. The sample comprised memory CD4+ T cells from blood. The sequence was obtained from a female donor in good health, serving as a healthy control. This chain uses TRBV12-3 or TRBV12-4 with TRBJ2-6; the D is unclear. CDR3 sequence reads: CASSPTTGANVLTF. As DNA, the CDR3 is TGTGCCAGCAGTCCCACTACAGGGGCCAACGTCCTGACTTTC.